The 27 T cell receptor beta chains in this list originate from one sample, sequenced in a study of T cell responses to AZD1222 COVID-19 vaccine. Using immunoSEQ multiplex PCR, the repertoire was profiled, and TCRdb retains in-frame clones only, with some absent. This sample has 150,000 to 200,000 clones, with 85% to 95% found just once. Specimen: peripheral blood, collected on day 0 of AZD1222 vaccination. These receptor sequences come from an adult in good health.

The chain links TRBV9 to TRBJ1-2; D is uncertain. The CDR3 totals 14 residues. From germline, CDR1 is SGDLS and CDR2 YYNGEE. Trimming removed 0 bases from V and 0 bases from J, with 6 bases in between. The CDR3 spells CASSVAAANYGYTF. CDR3 coding DNA: TGTGCCAGCAGCGTAGCGGCAGCTAACTATGGCTACACCTTC.

This chain connects TRBV18 to TRBJ2-1; D remains unclear. CDR3 length: 15 residues. Germline-derived CDR1 and CDR2 are KGHSH and LQKENI. The V end lost 0 bases, the J end lost 1 base, and 7 bases lay between the germline ends. The CDR3 DNA reads TGTGCCAGCTCACCACCTACAACATCCTACAATGAGCAGTTCTTC. Residues: CASSPPTTSYNEQFF.

CDR3 bases: TGTGCCAGCAGTCCGGGACACTACACCGGGGAGCTGTTTTTT. It translates to CASSPGHYTGELFF. The rearrangement uses TRBV28 and TRBJ2-2; TRBD1 is a possible D gene (6 bases). Between the trimmed V and J ends, which lost 5 bases and 3 bases, there was a span of 10 bases. The germline gives CDR1 MDHEN, CDR2 SYDVKM. The CDR3 consists of 14 residues.

This clone showed up just once. The chain combines TRBV5-1 with TRBJ2-7, with a possible D match to TRBD2 (6 bases). Germline CDR1 SGHRS, CDR2 YFSETQ. V dropped 0 bases and J dropped 3 bases, with 19 bases sitting between them. The CDR3 spans 17 residues. CDR3 DNA sequence: TGCGCCAGCAGCTTGGCGGGAGACAGCATTGGCGTCTACGAGCAGTACTTC. It yields the protein CASSLAGDSIGVYEQYF.

This chain uses TRBV29-1 with TRBJ1-2; TRBD1 matches at 8 bases. Germline V gene sequence: CDR1 SQVTM, CDR2 ANQGSEA. CDR3 size: 14 residues. Losses at the gene ends were 6 bases for V and 6 bases for J; bases not matched to a gene: 12. CDR3 bases: TGCAGCGTGGAAATGACAGGGGTTGGGAATGGCTACACCTTC. Encoded protein: CSVEMTGVGNGYTF.

This chain links TRBV5-4 with TRBJ1-4; D ambiguous. The CDR3 sequence is 14 residues long. The germline V and J ends were trimmed by 2 bases and 8 bases, with 13 bases remaining between them. Germline V gene data show CDR1 as SGHNT and CDR2 as YYREEE (reference sequence). The CDR3 DNA reads TGTGCCAGCAGCTTCGGGCCCGTCGAGGAAAAACTGTTTTTT. Amino acid sequence: CASSFGPVEEKLFF.

The chain combines TRBV3-1 (or the pseudogene TRBV3-2) with TRBJ2-1, with a possible D match to TRBD1 (5 bases). Trimming removed 1 base from V and 1 base from J, with 14 bases in between. The CDR3 length is 17 residues. Looked up from germline, CDR1 is LGHDT and CDR2 is YNNKEL (reference sequence). As DNA, the CDR3 is TGTGCCAGCAGCCAAGGGGGCAGGCCGCCTTCCTACAATGAGCAGTTCTTC. This gives the protein CASSQGGRPPSYNEQFF.

The chain has TRBV9 and TRBJ2-3; D remains unclear. This CDR3 has 15 amino acids. Trimming cost V 0 bases and J 6 bases, with 14 bases left between them. Germline lookup yields CDR1 SGDLS and CDR2 YYNGEE. CDR3 coding DNA: TGTGCCAGCAGCGTAGGCACAAGAGATATGGATACGCAGTATTTT. This encodes CASSVGTRDMDTQYF. Filled out from reference TRBV9 and TRBJ2-3, the complete variable domain reads DSGVTQTPKHLITATGQRVTLRCSPRSGDLSVYWYQQSLDQGLQFLIQYYNGEERAKGNILERFSAQQFPDLHSELNLSSLELGDSALYFCASSVGTRDMDTQYFGPGTRLTVL.

The chain is built from TRBV3-1 (or the pseudogene TRBV3-2) and TRBJ2-7; 8 bases are shared with TRBD2. Trimming at V came to 5 bases and at J to 2 bases, leaving 5 bases not matched to a gene. Germline loops: CDR1 LGHDT, CDR2 YNNKEL (reference sequence). This CDR3 contains 14 residues. The CDR3 loop reads CASSKLAVTYEQYF. The DNA for the CDR3 is TGTGCCAGCAGCAAACTAGCGGTAACCTACGAGCAGTACTTC.

This chain links TRBV6-5 with TRBJ2-1, with 8 bases lining up with TRBD2. Germline lookup yields CDR1 MNHEY and CDR2 SVGAGI. The CDR3 contains 15 residues. V lost 11 bases to trimming and J lost 2 bases; unmatched junction nucleotides: 11. The CDR3 is CAAPGVAGPYNEQFF. CDR3 nucleotides: TGTGCCGCACCAGGCGTAGCGGGGCCCTACAATGAGCAGTTCTTC.

This clone was detected a few times. V usage is TRBV14 and J usage is TRBJ1-2; D is uncertain. The V end was cut by 1 base, the J end by 5 bases, with 8 bases between. This CDR3 has 13 residues. The germline V gene encodes CDR1 SGHDN and CDR2 FVKESK. CDR3 DNA: TGTGCCAGCAGCCAAGGACCCCTTTATGGCTACACCTTC. Encoded protein: CASSQGPLYGYTF. Based on the CDR3 plus reference TRBV14 and TRBJ1-2, the full variable domain is EAGVTQFPSHSVIEKGQTVTLRCDPISGHDNLYWYRRVMGKEIKFLLHFVKESKQDESGMPNNRFLAERTGGTYSTLKVQPAELEDSGVYFCASSQGPLYGYTFGSGTRLTVV.

The chain joins TRBV5-1 to TRBJ1-2, with 11 positions matching TRBD1. This CDR3 has 18 amino acids. After removal of 0 bases from V and 4 bases from J, the junction contained 11 bases not matched to a gene. Per the germline V gene, CDR1 is SGHRS and CDR2 is YFSETQ. CDR3 protein: CASSLGGTGGLTLYGYTF. CDR3 nucleotides: TGCGCCAGCAGCTTGGGTGGGACAGGGGGACTTACCCTCTATGGCTACACCTTC. Looking up the rest from reference TRBV5-1 and TRBJ1-2 gives the full variable domain: KAGVTQTPRYLIKTRGQQVTLSCSPISGHRSVSWYQQTPGQGLQFLFEYFSETQRNKGNFPGRFSGRQFSNSRSEMNVSTLELGDSALYLCASSLGGTGGLTLYGYTFGSGTRLTVV.

J is TRBJ1-2 and V is TRBV11-2; a weak D match, TRBD1 (6 bases). CDR3 length: 18 amino acids. Germline loops: CDR1 SGHAT, CDR2 FQNNGV. Trimming shortened V by 5 bases and J by 6 bases, and 28 bases separated the two germline ends. The CDR3 loop reads CASSPGTWIPNHYHGYTF. DNA of the CDR3: TGTGCCAGCAGCCCCGGGACATGGATCCCGAACCATTACCATGGCTACACCTTC. The variable domain in full, completed from reference TRBV11-2 and TRBJ1-2, reads EAGVAQSPRYKIIEKRQSVAFWCNPISGHATLYWYQQILGQGPKLLIQFQNNGVVDDSQLPKDRFSAERLKGVDSTLKIQPAKLEDSAVYLCASSPGTWIPNHYHGYTFGSGTRLTVV.

The chain links TRBV27 to TRBJ1-5; 8 bases are shared with TRBD1. V shed 8 bases and J 6 bases; nucleotides not matched to a gene: 9. The CDR3 totals 14 residues. In germline, CDR1 is MNHEY, CDR2 SMNVEV (reference sequence). CDR3 nucleotide sequence: TGTGCCAGCGGCCGTCAGGGGGCAGGTCAGCCCCAGCATTTT. Amino acids: CASGRQGAGQPQHF.

This sequence joins TRBV7-2 and TRBJ2-7, with D perhaps matching TRBD2 (5 bases). Germline CDR1 and CDR2: SGHTA and FQGNSA. V lost 7 bases to trimming and J lost 4 bases, with 14 bases between them. This CDR3 is 13 amino acids long. CDR3 in amino acids: CASTTAGRYEQYF. CDR3 DNA sequence: TGTGCCAGCACTACGGCTGGGAGATACGAGCAGTACTTC.

V and J are TRBV30 and TRBJ1-6, with a possible D match to TRBD1 (5 bases). Trimming stripped 3 bases from V and 7 bases from J, with 13 bases between. Germline CDR1 and CDR2: GTSNPN and SVGIG (reference sequence). This CDR3 is built from 14 residues. As DNA, the CDR3 is TGTGCCTGGAGAAGACAGTCTGCGAATTCACCCCTCCACTTT. Its protein is CAWRRQSANSPLHF.

This chain uses TRBV11-3 with TRBJ1-1; TRBD1 is a possible D gene (5 bases). With 5 bases removed from V and 1 base from J, the gap between germline ends came to 8 bases. The germline V gene encodes CDR1 SGHNT and CDR2 YENEEA. CDR3 size: 13 residues. The CDR3 DNA is TGTGCCAGCAGCAGAGGACAGAACACTGAAGCTTTCTTT. It yields the protein CASSRGQNTEAFF.

This clone was seen once. The rearrangement links TRBV5-1 to TRBJ1-1; the D is unclear. The germline V gene has CDR1 SGHRS and CDR2 YFSETQ. The germline V and J ends were trimmed by 4 bases and 0 bases, with 7 bases remaining between them. The CDR3 is 13 residues long. The CDR3: CASSVGMNTEAFF. CDR3 in DNA: TGCGCCAGCAGCGTAGGGATGAACACTGAAGCTTTCTTT. The whole variable domain, remainder taken from reference TRBV5-1 and TRBJ1-1, is KAGVTQTPRYLIKTRGQQVTLSCSPISGHRSVSWYQQTPGQGLQFLFEYFSETQRNKGNFPGRFSGRQFSNSRSEMNVSTLELGDSALYLCASSVGMNTEAFFGQGTRLTVV.

The chain couples TRBV2 to TRBJ1-3; 8 nucleotides match TRBD1. The CDR3 is 16 residues long. J gave up 0 bases and V 6 bases, and 7 bases lay outside the gene matches. Germline V CDR1 and CDR2: SNHLY, FYNNEI. DNA for the CDR3: TGTGCCAGCAGGACGGACAGGGCCTCCTCTGGAAACACCATATATTTT. It is translated as CASRTDRASSGNTIYF.

The rearrangement uses TRBV2 and TRBJ2-7; TRBD1 or TRBD2 may be the D gene (5 bases each). The CDR3 has 15 amino acids. The germline CDR1 and CDR2 sequences are SNHLY and FYNNEI. The V end was cut by 3 bases, the J end by 3 bases, with 15 bases between. The CDR3 is CASSDGAGKLYEQYF. The DNA of the CDR3 is TGTGCCAGCAGTGACGGGGCAGGGAAGCTCTACGAGCAGTACTTC.

This sequence joins TRBV3-1 (or the pseudogene TRBV3-2) and TRBJ1-5, with a weak D call TRBD1 (5 bases). The CDR3 is made up of 14 amino acids. Germline CDR1 is LGHDT and CDR2 is YNNKEL (reference sequence). The germline V and J ends were trimmed by 4 bases and 4 bases, with 11 bases remaining between them. The CDR3 DNA reads as TGTGCCAGCAGCCGACAGTCGGAAAATCAGCCCCAGCATTTT. As protein: CASSRQSENQPQHF.

This clone was recorded once. The rearrangement links TRBV7-9 to TRBJ2-3; D uncertain. In germline, CDR1 is SEHNR, CDR2 FQNEAQ (reference sequence). This CDR3 is 14 amino acids long. V lost 7 bases, J lost 6 bases, and 17 bases lay in between. The CDR3 spells CASMVGLELDTQYF. The CDR3 DNA reads as TGTGCCAGCATGGTGGGCTTGGAGTTGGATACGCAGTATTTT.

The chain has TRBV3-1 (or the pseudogene TRBV3-2) and TRBJ1-2, with 8 positions matching TRBD1. This CDR3 region has 15 residues. V dropped 0 bases and J dropped 6; count of bases not matched to a gene: 6. Germline CDR1 and CDR2: LGHDT and YNNKEL (reference sequence). This chain's CDR3 is CASSQEASGGDGYTF. The CDR3 DNA reads as TGTGCCAGCAGCCAAGAAGCTTCAGGGGGCGATGGCTACACCTTC.

The chain uses TRBV19 and TRBJ1-3, with 10 bases that match TRBD1. Germline trimming cut 9 bases from V and 0 bases from J; bases unmatched to any gene: 17. Per the germline V gene, CDR1 is LNHDA and CDR2 is SQIVND (reference sequence). The CDR3 has 19 amino acids. Here the CDR3 reads CASISRQGALPLSGNTIYF. In DNA, the CDR3 is TGTGCCAGCATATCGCGACAGGGGGCTTTACCCCTCTCTGGAAACACCATATATTTT.

The chain is built from TRBV25-1 and TRBJ2-1, with 7 nucleotides matching TRBD2. V dropped 3 bases and J dropped 1; count of bases not matched to a gene: 0. This CDR3 has 14 amino acids. Germline CDR1 MGHDK, CDR2 SYGVNS. The CDR3 sequence: CASSDGGSYNEQFF. The CDR3 nucleotides read TGTGCCAGCAGTGACGGGGGGTCCTACAATGAGCAGTTCTTC.

The genes are TRBV5-1 and TRBJ2-7; a weak D match, TRBD1 (6 bases). Germline V lookup: CDR1 SGHRS, CDR2 YFSETQ. Trimming left V 4 bases short and J 2 bases short, with 13 bases between. The CDR3 has 14 residues. As DNA, the CDR3 is TGCGCCAGCAGCGACGTACAGGGAGCCTACGAGCAGTACTTC. The encoded protein is CASSDVQGAYEQYF.

The V call is TRBV12-3 or TRBV12-4, the J call TRBJ1-2; no firm D call. The CDR3 length is 13 residues. Trimming stripped 7 bases from V and 4 bases from J, with 13 bases between. The CDR3 reads CASTAHDGYGYTF. DNA of the CDR3: TGTGCCAGCACAGCGCATGACGGCTATGGCTACACCTTC.